This T cell receptor beta chain was identified in a study of Graves' ophthalmopathy and Graves' hyperthyroidism. Study-wide points: In predicting ophthalmopathy progression, the model reached nearly 71% sensitivity and 72.22% specificity.

Using RNA transcripts, the TCR beta CDR3 regions were amplified. HTBI-primed RT-PCR formed the first round, and a multiplex PCR formed the second. TCRdb re-called the multiplex PCR reads through MiXCR, storing one row per CDR3 protein. The table shows around 170,000 distinct CDR3 sequences, with roughly 37% occurring only once. Moderate-to-severe activity, with CAS ≥3, NOSPECS ≥4 and duration under 3 months, characterized the donors with ophthalmopathy. Clinical symptoms, serum thyroxine, TRAb, thyroid ultrasound and orbital computed tomography formed the basis of diagnosis. PBMCs originated in 10 ml of fresh peripheral blood. This CDR3 has 14 amino acids. Germline-derived CDR1 and CDR2 are SGHVS and FQNEAQ. Trimming removed 5 bases from V and 6 bases from J, with 14 bases in between. There are many counts of this clonotype. Its specificity is not known.

Material for sequencing was peripheral blood. This chain connects TRBV7-8 to TRBJ1-5; possible D gene TRBD1, 6 bases. The receptor comes from a woman aged 35 to 49 with Graves' ophthalmopathy. The CDR3: CASSRIGGSQPQHF. The DNA of the CDR3 is TGTGCCAGCAGCCGAATCGGGGGCTCTCAGCCCCAGCATTTT.